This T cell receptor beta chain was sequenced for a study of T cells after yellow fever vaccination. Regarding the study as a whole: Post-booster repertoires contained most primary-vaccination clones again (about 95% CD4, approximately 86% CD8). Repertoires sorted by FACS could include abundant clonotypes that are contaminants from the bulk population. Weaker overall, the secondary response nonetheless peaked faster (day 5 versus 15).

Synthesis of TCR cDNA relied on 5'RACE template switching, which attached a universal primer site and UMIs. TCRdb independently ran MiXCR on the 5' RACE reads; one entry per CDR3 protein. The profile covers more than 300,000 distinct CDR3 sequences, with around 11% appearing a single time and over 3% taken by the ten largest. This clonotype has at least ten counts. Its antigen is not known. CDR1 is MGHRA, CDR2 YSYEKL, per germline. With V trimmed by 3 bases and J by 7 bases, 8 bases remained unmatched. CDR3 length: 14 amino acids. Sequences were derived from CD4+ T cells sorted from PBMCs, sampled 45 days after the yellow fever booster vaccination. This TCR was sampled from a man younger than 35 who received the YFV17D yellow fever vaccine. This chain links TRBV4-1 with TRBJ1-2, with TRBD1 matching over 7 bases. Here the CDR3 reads CASSQPTGLGGYTF. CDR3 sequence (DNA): TGCGCCAGCAGCCAGCCGACAGGGTTGGGTGGCTACACCTTC.